Below are 21 T cell receptor beta chains sequenced from a single sample in a study of cytomegalovirus exposure and HLA in healthy donors. The repertoire was sequenced with immunoSEQ multiplex PCR; TCRdb's copy has only in-frame clones and lacks some. The sample has 150,000 to 200,000 clones, about 81% seen once; the top ten hold around 1.2%. Source material: PBMCs. Receptors were obtained from a woman aged 25 to 45 in good health and CMV-seronegative.

The rearrangement links TRBV9 to TRBJ2-1; D is perhaps TRBD2 (7 bases). Germline V gene lookup returns CDR1 SGDLS and CDR2 YYNGEE. The CDR3 runs to 13 residues. V lost 0 bases, J lost 15 bases, and 16 bases lay in between. The CDR3 protein is CASSVGTRGAPFF. The CDR3 nucleotides are TGTGCCAGCAGCGTAGGTACCCGGGGGGCTCCGTTCTTC.

This rearrangement joins TRBV28 to TRBJ1-1; unclear D gene. The germline V gene encodes CDR1 MDHEN and CDR2 SYDVKM. This CDR3 contains 15 residues. V was trimmed by 6 bases and J by 1 base, leaving 15 bases between them. CDR3 DNA sequence: TGTGCCAGCAGCCCTAGACTAGGAGGGAACACTGAAGCTTTCTTT. Translating gives CASSPRLGGNTEAFF.

The chain is built from TRBV7-2 and TRBJ1-2, with unresolved D. Trimming took 5 bases from V and 7 from J, leaving 14 bases between them. Germline V gene data show CDR1 as SGHTA and CDR2 as FQGNSA. The CDR3 totals 13 residues. In DNA form, the CDR3 reads TGTGCCAGCAGCGTACTTGTACTTAGTGGCTACACCTTC. Its protein product is CASSVLVLSGYTF. Variable domain in full (rest from reference TRBV7-2 and TRBJ1-2): GAGVSQSPSNKVTEKGKDVELRCDPISGHTALYWYRQSLGQGLEFLIYFQGNSAPDKSGLPSDRFSAERTGGSVSTLTIQRTQQEDSAVYLCASSVLVLSGYTFGSGTRLTVV.

The chain carries TRBV11-1 and TRBJ2-7, with unresolved D. The V gene lost 4 bases and the J gene lost 0 bases, with 7 bases spanning the gap. The length of the CDR3 is 13 residues. Looked up from germline, CDR1 is SGHAT and CDR2 is FQDESV (reference sequence). CDR3 nucleotides: TGTGCCAGCAGCTCCCCTAGCTCCTACGAGCAGTACTTC. Its translation is CASSSPSSYEQYF.

The rearrangement links TRBV20-1 to TRBJ1-2, with D possibly matching TRBD1 (6 bases). Germline V CDR1 and CDR2: DFQATT, SNEGSKA (reference sequence). Trimming stripped 5 bases from V and 9 bases from J, with 10 bases between. CDR3 length: 10 residues. CDR3 in DNA: TGCAGTGCTCAGGGGTCGCGCTACACCTTC. Its protein product is CSAQGSRYTF.

By frequency in the sample, this clone is medium-sized. V and J are TRBV6-4 and TRBJ2-2; 9 bases align to TRBD1. CDR1 is MRHNA, CDR2 SNTAGT, per germline. The CDR3 is made up of 15 amino acids. V gave up 6 bases and J gave up 1 base; unmatched junction bases: 3. The CDR3 DNA reads TGTGCCAGCAGCCGGACAGGGGAGAACACCGGGGAGCTGTTTTTT. Protein: CASSRTGENTGELFF.

This clone was counted once. The chain is built from TRBV4-2 and TRBJ1-1; maybe TRBD1 (5 bases). The CDR3 sequence is 16 residues long. The germline V and J ends were trimmed by 3 bases and 4 bases, with 18 bases remaining between them. Germline CDR1 is LGHNA and CDR2 is YNFKEQ. CDR3 sequence reads: CASSHGPWGVGTEAFF. CDR3 bases: TGTGCCAGCAGCCACGGTCCCTGGGGCGTTGGCACTGAAGCTTTCTTT.

The genes are TRBV18 and TRBJ2-3, with TRBD2 matching over 14 bases. The length of the CDR3 is 16 residues. Germline V gives CDR1 KGHSH, CDR2 LQKENI. Unmatched junction bases numbered 4, after V lost 4 bases and J lost 4 bases. The CDR3 loop reads CASSLGTSGSPDTQYF. Here the CDR3 DNA reads TGTGCCAGCTCACTTGGGACTAGCGGGAGCCCAGATACGCAGTATTTT.

The chain combines TRBV10-3 with TRBJ1-1; weak D call: TRBD1 (5 bases). The CDR3 sequence is 15 residues long. The ends were cut back, 5 bases at V and 0 bases at J, with 13 bases in the middle. Germline CDR1 reads ENHRY; CDR2 reads SYGVKD. The CDR3 loop reads CAISYSQELNTEAFF. The CDR3 DNA follows: TGTGCCATCAGTTATTCACAGGAGCTGAACACTGAAGCTTTCTTT.

The chain couples TRBV15 to TRBJ2-2; a weak D match, TRBD2 (5 bases). Trimming shortened V by 8 bases and J by 3 bases, and 13 bases separated the two germline ends. The CDR3 loop spans 14 amino acids. CDR1 and CDR2 (germline): LNHNV, YYDKDF (reference sequence). CDR3 DNA sequence: TGTGCCACCGAACGGGGATTATACACCGGGGAGCTGTTTTTT. Its protein product is CATERGLYTGELFF.

The rearrangement uses TRBV2 and TRBJ2-3, with 10 bases matching TRBD2. Germline values: CDR1 SNHLY, CDR2 FYNNEI. This CDR3 region has 16 residues. V shed 2 bases, J shed 3 bases, and the junction held 5 bases outside the gene matches. CDR3 bases: TGTGCCAGCAGTGAATCAGCGGGGGGGTTTACAGATACGCAGTATTTT. It codes for CASSESAGGFTDTQYF.

The chain recombines TRBV5-1 with TRBJ1-1; 7 bases fit TRBD1. This CDR3 is 15 amino acids long. Germline V gene data show CDR1 as SGHRS and CDR2 as YFSETQ. J lost 1 base, V lost 0 bases, and 3 bases had no gene match. The CDR3 reads CASSLGTGQNTEAFF. The CDR3 region has the DNA TGCGCCAGCAGCTTGGGGACAGGACAGAACACTGAAGCTTTCTTT.

The V gene is TRBV27, the J gene TRBJ2-2, with 8 bases identical to TRBD1. Trimming cost V 3 bases and J 0 bases; bases outside gene matches: 6. CDR3 length: 17 amino acids. From germline, CDR1 is MNHEY and CDR2 SMNVEV (reference sequence). The chain's CDR3 is CASSFGTQGANTGELFF. The CDR3 DNA follows: TGTGCCAGCAGTTTTGGGACACAGGGGGCGAACACCGGGGAGCTGTTTTTT.

As concerns this clone: Other DNA sequences in the sample encode the same CDR3. The J gene is TRBJ1-4, the V gene TRBV7-3, with unresolved D. The CDR3 loop spans 14 amino acids. Germline loops: CDR1 SGHTA, CDR2 FQGTGA. Trimming pared 5 bases from V and 0 bases from J, leaving 7 bases between. CDR3 sequence: CASSPGATNEKLFF. In DNA, the CDR3 is TGTGCCAGCAGCCCCGGGGCAACTAATGAAAAACTGTTTTTT. The entire variable domain, with the rest obtained from reference TRBV7-3 and TRBJ1-4, is as follows: GAGVSQTPSNKVTEKGKYVELRCDPISGHTALYWYRQSLGQGPEFLIYFQGTGAADDSGLPNDRFFAVRPEGSVSTLKIQRTERGDSAVYLCASSPGATNEKLFFGSGTQLSVL.

The chain recombines TRBV5-6 with TRBJ1-6, with D unresolved. CDR1 SGHDT and CDR2 YYEEEE come from the germline V gene. CDR3 length equals 13 residues. Between the trimmed V and J ends, which lost 0 bases and 8 bases, there was a span of 6 bases. The CDR3 loop is CASSLGRYSPLHF. CDR3 nucleotide sequence: TGTGCCAGCAGCTTGGGGCGGTATTCACCCCTCCACTTT.

The chain links TRBV5-1 to TRBJ2-1, with 9 bases identical to TRBD2. The V segment lost 2 bases and the J segment 4 bases; nucleotides outside the gene matches: 4. Germline V gene lookup returns CDR1 SGHRS and CDR2 YFSETQ. CDR3 length: 15 residues. CDR3 DNA sequence: TGCGCCAGCAGCTTAGGAGCGGGAGGTTACAATGAGCAGTTCTTC. This encodes CASSLGAGGYNEQFF. The variable domain in full, completed from reference TRBV5-1 and TRBJ2-1, reads KAGVTQTPRYLIKTRGQQVTLSCSPISGHRSVSWYQQTPGQGLQFLFEYFSETQRNKGNFPGRFSGRQFSNSRSEMNVSTLELGDSALYLCASSLGAGGYNEQFFGPGTRLTVL.

The chain uses TRBV6-1 and TRBJ2-7, with D perhaps matching TRBD2 (7 bases). The ends were cut back, 2 bases at V and 2 bases at J, with 13 bases in the middle. CDR3 size: 15 residues. Germline loops: CDR1 MNHNS, CDR2 SASEGT. CDR3 nucleotides: TGTGCCAGCAGTGAACGGGGGGCACCTACCTACGAGCAGTACTTC. It specifies CASSERGAPTYEQYF.

As regards this clone: Other DNA sequences of this sample code for an identical CDR3. The chain couples TRBV7-9 to TRBJ1-4; TRBD1 agrees at 7 bases. The CDR3 length is 14 residues. The germline V gene has CDR1 SEHNR and CDR2 FQNEAQ (reference sequence). The trim removed 2 bases at V and 7 bases at J, leaving 4 bases unmatched. The CDR3 is CASSLRQGGEKLFF. The CDR3 bases are TGTGCCAGCAGCTTACGACAGGGAGGTGAAAAACTGTTTTTT.

The genes are TRBV7-6 and TRBJ1-2, with 10 positions matching TRBD1. The germline V gene encodes CDR1 SGHVS and CDR2 FNYEAQ. Trimming cost V 5 bases and J 8 bases; bases outside gene matches: 8. The CDR3 consists of 14 residues. DNA for the CDR3: TGTGCCAGCAGCCTGGGGACAGGGGAATCGGGCTACACCTTC. Amino acids: CASSLGTGESGYTF.

As concerns this clone: A junction boundary mismatches the germline segment, possibly from a read error. The chain combines TRBV7-8 with TRBJ2-7; TRBD1 might be the D (6 bases). CDR3 length equals 12 residues. Germline assignment: CDR1 SGHVS and CDR2 FQNEAQ. The CDR3 DNA reads TGTGCCAGCAGGGGAAGACCGGGACATCTAAGCTTC. Translating gives CASRGRPGHLSF.

CDR3 sequence (DNA): TGCGCCAGCAGCAGGACTAGCGGAAACAATGAGCAGTTCTTC. Translated, it gives CASSRTSGNNEQFF. The chain couples TRBV5-1 to TRBJ2-1; 10 bases line up with TRBD2. Trimming cost V 4 bases and J 5 bases; bases outside gene matches: 3. CDR3 length equals 14 residues. Germline V gene data show CDR1 as SGHRS and CDR2 as YFSETQ.